In its sample, the clone carrying this T cell receptor (beta chain) was seen many times. Its matching antigen is unknown. The DNA ends 3 residues before the CDR3 does, and the rest of the CDR3 is filled in from the germline J gene. The data are from a study of T cell clonality in common variable immunodeficiency. General study results and limits: Fewer TCRbeta clones were shared among CVID subjects than controls. CVID patient heterogeneity limited repertoire-clinical complication correlations. TCRbeta clonality was increased in CVID versus healthy controls. In common variable immunodeficiency, TCR beta chains reportedly carried fewer deletions and N-nucleotide insertions.

Germline V gives CDR1 LNHDA, CDR2 SQIVND (reference sequence). Deletions cut 0 bases from V and 4 bases from J, with 9 bases between. This CDR3 comprises 14 residues. The repertoire was sequenced with immunoSEQ multiplex PCR; TCRdb's copy has only in-frame clones and lacks some. This sample has around 29,000 clones, each found more than once. The J gene is TRBJ1-1, the V gene TRBV19; weak D call: TRBD1 (5 bases). The sequence came from a person between 18 and 75 years old in good health. Sequenced input: peripheral blood mononuclear cells. CDR3 in amino acids: CASSIEGRSTEAFF. The part of the CDR3 DNA that was read is TGTGCCAGTAGTATAGAGGGGCGGAGCACTGAA.